This T cell receptor (beta chain) was retrieved from a study of identical twins. MiXCR was run by TCRdb on the 5' RACE reads, yielding one entry per CDR3 protein. The sample lists some 900,000 distinct CDR3 sequences, roughly 12% occurring once. Deletions cut 9 bases from V and 0 bases from J, with 21 bases between. The germline V gene has CDR1 WSHSY and CDR2 SAAADI. This CDR3 comprises 17 residues. Study conclusions and caveats: Cord blood beta clonotypes that were abundant carried fewer insertions, and memory repertoires showed no such trend.

On this clonotype itself: The antigen is not known.

Healthy Caucasians were all of the donors. A further study also used this sample, focusing on yellow fever vaccine responses in identical twins.

J is TRBJ1-3 and V is TRBV10-2, with D hard to call. Specimen: PBMCs. The source of this sequence is a young woman in good health. CDR3 sequence reads: CASASESNFSSGNTIYF. The CDR3 DNA reads as TGCGCCAGTGCGTCCGAGTCCAACTTCTCCTCTGGAAACACCATATATTTT.